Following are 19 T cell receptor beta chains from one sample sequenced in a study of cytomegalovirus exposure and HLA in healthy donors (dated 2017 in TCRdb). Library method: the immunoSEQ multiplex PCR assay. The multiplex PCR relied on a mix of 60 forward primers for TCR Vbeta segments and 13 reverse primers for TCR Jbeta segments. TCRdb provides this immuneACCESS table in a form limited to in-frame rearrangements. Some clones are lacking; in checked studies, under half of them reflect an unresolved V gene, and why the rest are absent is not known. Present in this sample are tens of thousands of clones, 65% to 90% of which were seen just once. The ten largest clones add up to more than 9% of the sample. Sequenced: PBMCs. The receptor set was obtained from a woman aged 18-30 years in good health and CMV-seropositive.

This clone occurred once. CDR3 loop: CASSGTGTWNTEAFF. CDR3 bases: TGTGCCAGCAGTGGGACAGGGACTTGGAACACTGAAGCTTTCTTT. The rearrangement links TRBV27 to TRBJ1-1; 9 nucleotides align to TRBD1. This CDR3 spans 15 amino acids. Germline-derived CDR1 and CDR2 are MNHEY and SMNVEV (reference sequence). V shed 5 bases, J shed 1 base, and the junction held 5 bases outside the gene matches.

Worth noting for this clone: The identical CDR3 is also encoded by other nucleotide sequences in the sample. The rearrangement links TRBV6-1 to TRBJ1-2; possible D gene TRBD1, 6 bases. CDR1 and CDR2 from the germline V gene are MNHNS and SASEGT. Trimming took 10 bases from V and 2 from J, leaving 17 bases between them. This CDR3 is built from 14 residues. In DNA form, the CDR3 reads TGTGCCACCCTACCAAGGGGGAGAAACTATGGCTACACCTTC. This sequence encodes CATLPRGRNYGYTF.

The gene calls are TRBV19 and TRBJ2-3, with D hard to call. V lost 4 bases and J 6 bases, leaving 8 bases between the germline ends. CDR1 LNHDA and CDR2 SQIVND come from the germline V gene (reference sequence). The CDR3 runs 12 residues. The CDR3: CASSTRLDTQYF. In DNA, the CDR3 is TGTGCCAGTAGTACCCGGTTGGATACGCAGTATTTT.

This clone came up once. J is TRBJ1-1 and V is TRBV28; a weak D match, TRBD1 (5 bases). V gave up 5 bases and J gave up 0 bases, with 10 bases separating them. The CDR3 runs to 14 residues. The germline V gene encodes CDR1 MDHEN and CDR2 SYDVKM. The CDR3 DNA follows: TGTGCCAGCAGTCCCCAGGGCGTGAACACTGAAGCTTTCTTT. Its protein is CASSPQGVNTEAFF.

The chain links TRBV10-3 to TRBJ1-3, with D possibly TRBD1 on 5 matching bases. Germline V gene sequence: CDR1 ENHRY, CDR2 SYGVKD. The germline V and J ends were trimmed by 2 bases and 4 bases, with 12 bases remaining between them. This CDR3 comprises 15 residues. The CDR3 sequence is CAISEDGHSGNTIYF. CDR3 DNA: TGTGCCATCAGTGAGGACGGACACTCCGGAAACACCATATATTTT.

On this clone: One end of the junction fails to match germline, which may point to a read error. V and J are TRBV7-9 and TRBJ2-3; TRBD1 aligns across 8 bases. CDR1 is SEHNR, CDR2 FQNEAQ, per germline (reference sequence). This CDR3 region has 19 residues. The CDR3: CSSSSRQGPGRAHTDTQYF. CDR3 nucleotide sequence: TGTTCCAGCAGCTCCCGACAGGGGCCAGGGCGGGCCCACACAGATACGCAGTATTTT.

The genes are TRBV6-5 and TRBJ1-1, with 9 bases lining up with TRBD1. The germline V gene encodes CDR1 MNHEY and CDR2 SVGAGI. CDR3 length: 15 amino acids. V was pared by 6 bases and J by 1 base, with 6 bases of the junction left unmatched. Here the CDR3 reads CASRDRTGANTEAFF. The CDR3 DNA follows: TGTGCCAGCAGGGACCGGACAGGGGCGAACACTGAAGCTTTCTTT.

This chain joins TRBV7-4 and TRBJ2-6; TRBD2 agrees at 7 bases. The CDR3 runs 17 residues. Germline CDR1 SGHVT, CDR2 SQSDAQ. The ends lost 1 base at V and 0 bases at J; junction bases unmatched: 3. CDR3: CASSLVGGVSGANVLTF. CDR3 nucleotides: TGTGCCAGCAGCTTAGTGGGAGGGGTCTCTGGGGCCAACGTCCTGACTTTC.

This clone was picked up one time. CDR3 DNA: TGCGCCAGCAGCTTGGAACAGGGGCAGACTGAAGCTTTCTTT. Translating gives CASSLEQGQTEAFF. The chain is built from TRBV5-1 and TRBJ1-1; 7 bases match TRBD1. Trimming at V came to 0 bases and at J to 5 bases, leaving 4 bases not matched to a gene. The germline gives CDR1 SGHRS, CDR2 YFSETQ. The CDR3 is 14 residues long.

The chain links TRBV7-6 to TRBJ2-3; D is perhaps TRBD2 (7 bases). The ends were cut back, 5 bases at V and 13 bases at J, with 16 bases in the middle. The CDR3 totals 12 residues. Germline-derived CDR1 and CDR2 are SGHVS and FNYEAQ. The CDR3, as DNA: TGTGCCAGCAGCCCGGAAACAGGGAGGGAGTATTTT. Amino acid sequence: CASSPETGREYF.

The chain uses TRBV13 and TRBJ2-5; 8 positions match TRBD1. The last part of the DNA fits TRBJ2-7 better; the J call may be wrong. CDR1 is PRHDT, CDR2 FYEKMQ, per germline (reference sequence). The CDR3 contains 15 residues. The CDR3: CASSFGGRGRYEQYF. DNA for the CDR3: TGTGCCAGCAGCTTTGGTGGCAGGGGGCGGTACGAGCAGTACTTC.

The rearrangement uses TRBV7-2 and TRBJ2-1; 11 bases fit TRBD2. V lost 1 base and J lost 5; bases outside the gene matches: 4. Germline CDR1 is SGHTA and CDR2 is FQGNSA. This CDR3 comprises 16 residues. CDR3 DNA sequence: TGTGCCAGCAGCTTAGGTTTAGCGGGGGGGCACAATGAGCAGTTCTTC. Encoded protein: CASSLGLAGGHNEQFF.

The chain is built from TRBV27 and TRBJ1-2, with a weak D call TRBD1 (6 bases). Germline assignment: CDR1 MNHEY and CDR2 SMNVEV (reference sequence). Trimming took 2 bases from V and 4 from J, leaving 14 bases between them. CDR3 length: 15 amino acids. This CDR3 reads CASSLHGRGFYGYTF. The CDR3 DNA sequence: TGTGCCAGCAGTTTACATGGCAGGGGCTTCTATGGCTACACCTTC.

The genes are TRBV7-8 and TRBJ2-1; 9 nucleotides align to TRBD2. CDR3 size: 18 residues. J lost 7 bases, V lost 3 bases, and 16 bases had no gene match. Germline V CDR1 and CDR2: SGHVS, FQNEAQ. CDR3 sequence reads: CASSLGLVREGRGNEQFF. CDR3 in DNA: TGTGCCAGCAGCTTGGGTCTTGTGCGGGAGGGCCGGGGTAATGAGCAGTTCTTC.

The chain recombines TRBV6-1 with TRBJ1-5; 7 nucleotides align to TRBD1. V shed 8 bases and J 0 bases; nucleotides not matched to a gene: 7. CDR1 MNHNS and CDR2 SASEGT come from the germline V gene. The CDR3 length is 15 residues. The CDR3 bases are TGTGCCAGCTGTAGGTCAGGGGGTAGCAATCAGCCCCAGCATTTT. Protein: CASCRSGGSNQPQHF.

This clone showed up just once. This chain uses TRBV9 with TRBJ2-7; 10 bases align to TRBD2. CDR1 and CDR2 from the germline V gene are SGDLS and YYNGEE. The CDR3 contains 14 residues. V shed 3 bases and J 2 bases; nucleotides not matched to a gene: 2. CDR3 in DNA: TGTGCCAGCAGCGCTAGCGGGGGAACCTACGAGCAGTACTTC. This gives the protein CASSASGGTYEQYF.

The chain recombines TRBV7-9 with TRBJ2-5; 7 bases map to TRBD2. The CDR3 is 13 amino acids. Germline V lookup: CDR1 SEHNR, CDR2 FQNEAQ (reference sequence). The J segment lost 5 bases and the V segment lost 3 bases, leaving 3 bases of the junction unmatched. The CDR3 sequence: CASSFTSEETQYF. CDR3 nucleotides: TGTGCCAGCAGCTTCACTAGCGAGGAGACCCAGTACTTC. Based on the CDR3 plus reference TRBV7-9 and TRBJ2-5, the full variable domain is DTGVSQNPRHKITKRGQNVTFRCDPISEHNRLYWYRQTLGQGPEFLTYFQNEAQLEKSRLLSDRFSAERPKGSFSTLEIQRTEQGDSAMYLCASSFTSEETQYFGPGTRLLVL.

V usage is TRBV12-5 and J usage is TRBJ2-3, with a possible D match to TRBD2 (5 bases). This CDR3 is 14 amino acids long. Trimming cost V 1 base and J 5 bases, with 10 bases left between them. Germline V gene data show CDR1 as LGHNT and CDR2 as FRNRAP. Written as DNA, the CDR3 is TGTGCTAGTGGTTTGGGGCAGGCGGGAGATACGCAGTATTTT. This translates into CASGLGQAGDTQYF.

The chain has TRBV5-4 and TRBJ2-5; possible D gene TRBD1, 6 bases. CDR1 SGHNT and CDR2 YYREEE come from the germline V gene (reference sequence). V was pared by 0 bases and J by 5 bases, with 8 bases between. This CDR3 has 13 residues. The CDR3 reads CASSLGRGETQYF. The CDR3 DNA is TGTGCCAGCAGCTTGGGCAGGGGTGAGACCCAGTACTTC.